In its sample, the clone carrying this TCR beta chain was seen a few times. Antigen unknown. Extraction and reverse transcription of RNA yielded cDNA as the sequencing template. Profiling relied on immunoSEQ multiplex PCR, and the TCRdb table lists in-frame clones only, not all of them. The sample lists about 190,000 clones, roughly 66% seen once, with 1% in the top ten. Treatment meaning: oral pan-JAK inhibitor, 5-10 mg twice daily. These data originate in a study of CD8+ T cells in alopecia areata. Study-wide results and limits: Although TCR sharing was seen in mice, sharing across patients was less clear, possibly for HLA-related reasons. Numerous expanded lesional clones remained in scalp and blood during tofacitinib. One nonresponder leaves baseline CD8+ expansion's link to response uncertain. Under tofacitinib, fewer expanded CD8+ clones appeared among the top 100 scalp clones.

The sample was CD4+ T cells sorted from blood, taken at week 24, from a patient treated with tofacitinib. The TCR sequence derives from a human donor with alopecia areata.

The CDR3 nucleotides read TGTGCCTGGAGTGTACGAGTTTTTATGGGGACCCACGACTACGAGCAGTACTTC. It is translated as CAWSVRVFMGTHDYEQYF. The J gene is TRBJ2-7, the V gene TRBV30, with D possibly being TRBD1 or TRBD2 (5 bases each). The V and J ends lost 0 bases and 3 bases respectively, with 24 bases between them. The CDR3 runs to 18 residues. Looked up from germline, CDR1 is GTSNPN and CDR2 is SVGIG (reference sequence).